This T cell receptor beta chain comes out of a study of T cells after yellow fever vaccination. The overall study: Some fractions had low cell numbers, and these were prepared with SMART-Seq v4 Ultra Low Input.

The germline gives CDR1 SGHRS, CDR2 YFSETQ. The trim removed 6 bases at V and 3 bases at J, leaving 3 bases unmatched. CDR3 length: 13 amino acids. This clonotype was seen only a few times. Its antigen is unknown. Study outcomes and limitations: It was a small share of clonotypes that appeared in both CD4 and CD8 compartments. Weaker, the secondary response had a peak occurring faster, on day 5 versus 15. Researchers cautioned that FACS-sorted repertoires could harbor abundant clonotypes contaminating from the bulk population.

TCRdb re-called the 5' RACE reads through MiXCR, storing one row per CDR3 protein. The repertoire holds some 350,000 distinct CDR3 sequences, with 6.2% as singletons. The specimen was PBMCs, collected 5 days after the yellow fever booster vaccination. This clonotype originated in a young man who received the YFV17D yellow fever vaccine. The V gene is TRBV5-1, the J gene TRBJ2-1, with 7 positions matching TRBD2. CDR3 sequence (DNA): TGCGCCAGCATGAGCGGGGTCTACAATGAGCAGTTCTTC. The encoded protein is CASMSGVYNEQFF.